What follows are 2 T cell receptor beta chains derived from one specimen sequenced in a study of tissue T cells after allogeneic stem cell transplantation. Profiling relied on immunoSEQ multiplex PCR, and the TCRdb table lists in-frame clones only, not all of them. The repertoire consists of under 8,500 clones, with roughly 47% occurring once and the leading ten covering around 4.7%. Indicated time point: mouse harvest day 7 after allogeneic transplant. Tail vein injection delivered 10^7 T-cell-depleted bone marrow cells and 10^6 splenic CD5+ T cells. Sequenced sample: gut tissue. These receptors all stem from a female BALB/c mouse given C57BL/6 T cells with graft-versus-host disease after an allogeneic hematopoietic cell transplant.

This clone was observed a few times. These gene names are mouse names. The DNA read from the CDR3 is TGTGCCAGCAGTCTGGCTGGGTCTCAAAACACCTTGTAC. Translation: CASSLAGSQNTLY. The full CDR3 reads CASSLAGSQNTLYF. This chain connects TRBV26 to TRBJ2-4, with D possibly TRBD2 on 5 matching bases. The read stops 1 residue short of the end of the CDR3; the missing end is completed from the germline J gene. The CDR3 sequence is 14 residues long. Trimming took 2 bases from V and 2 from J, leaving 8 bases between them. The germline V gene encodes CDR1 KGHPV and CDR2 FQNQEV (reference sequence).

In this sample, this clone turned up a few times. The genes and germline here are from mouse. The read ends 1 residue before the CDR3 terminus; that terminus is restored from the germline J gene. This chain connects TRBV26 to TRBJ2-4; D may be TRBD1 or TRBD2 (6 bases each). V was trimmed by 3 bases and J by 1 base, leaving 11 bases between them. Germline CDR1 reads KGHPV; CDR2 reads FQNQEV (reference sequence). The CDR3 totals 15 residues. The CDR3 loop is CASSLIGGGQNTLYF. The part of the CDR3 DNA that was read is TGTGCCAGCAGTCTAATTGGGGGCGGTCAAAACACCTTGTAC.